The rows below give T cell receptor beta chains drawn from one sample of a study of OX40 agonist ivuxolimab in advanced cancers. Clones were sequenced by immunoSEQ multiplex PCR, and TCRdb holds only the in-frame ones, with some missing. In the table there are about 60,000 clones, 90% to 95% of which are singletons. This specimen was CD4+ or CD8+ T cells sorted from blood, taken in a trial of the OX40 agonist ivuxolimab. These receptors originate from an adult with an advanced solid tumor such as melanoma, head and neck, liver or kidney cancer. The CDR3 runs from the conserved cysteine through the conserved F or W. D genes are given only for firm matches. Rows may omit the clone size; those that give it use once, few, many or a size class.

.	TRBV5-6	TRBJ2-7	.	CASTPGSSYEQYF	TGTGCCAGCACACCAGGTAGCTCCTACGAGCAGTACTTC
.	TRBV19	TRBJ2-7	.	CASRGGGSYEQYF	TGTGCCAGTAGGGGAGGAGGTTCCTACGAGCAGTACTTC
TRBD1	TRBV10-3	TRBJ1-4	.	CAISGQGIEKLFF	TGTGCCATCAGTGGACAGGGAATTGAAAAACTGTTTTTT
TRBD2	TRBV14	TRBJ2-1	.	CASSQYSSGSYNEQFF	TGTGCCAGCAGCCAATATTCTAGCGGATCCTACAATGAGCAGTTCTTC
.	TRBV13	TRBJ2-7	.	CASSHSYEQYF	TGTGCCAGCAGCCACTCCTACGAGCAGTACTTC
.	TRBV7-3	TRBJ2-4	.	CASSLGSPDEVAKNIQYF	TGTGCCAGCAGCTTGGGATCCCCCGACGAGGTAGCCAAAAACATTCAGTACTTC
TRBD1	TRBV7-3	TRBJ2-1	once	CASSRWGQDEQFF	TGTGCCAGCAGCCGTTGGGGACAGGATGAGCAGTTCTTC
.	TRBV9	TRBJ2-5	.	CASSGGQGTRDHQETQYF	TGTGCCAGCAGCGGTGGACAGGGGACTAGGGATCACCAAGAGACCCAGTACTTC
.	TRBV13	TRBJ1-3	once	CASSLLTNSGNTIYF	TGTGCCAGCAGCTTACTAACCAACTCAGGAAACACCATATATTTT
TRBD2	TRBV15	TRBJ2-1	.	CATSLAGSYNEQFF	TGTGCCACCAGTCTAGCGGGTTCCTACAATGAGCAGTTCTTC
TRBD2	TRBV4-3	TRBJ2-2	.	CASSPGTSGGANTGELFF	TGCGCCAGCAGCCCCGGGACTAGCGGGGGCGCGAACACCGGGGAGCTGTTTTTT
.	TRBV7-8	TRBJ1-3	.	CASRPWEAGRSGNTIYF	TGTGCCAGCAGACCCTGGGAAGCCGGACGATCTGGAAACACCATATATTTT
.	TRBV5-6	TRBJ1-1	.	CASSLGQVIPWDTEAFF	TGTGCCAGCAGCTTGGGCCAGGTTATTCCTTGGGACACTGAAGCTTTCTTT
.	TRBV27	TRBJ2-7	.	CASRGVPYEQYF	TGTGCCAGCAGGGGAGTTCCCTACGAGCAGTACTTC
TRBD1	TRBV27	TRBJ1-4	.	CASSLTGINEKLFF	TGTGCCAGCAGTTTGACAGGGATTAATGAAAAACTGTTTTTT
TRBD2	TRBV11-1	TRBJ2-1	.	CASSRTRSNEQFF	TGTGCCAGCAGCCGGACTAGGTCCAATGAGCAGTTCTTC
.	TRBV5-4	TRBJ1-1	.	CASSLEEALNTEAFF	TGTGCCAGCAGCTTGGAGGAGGCGTTGAACACTGAAGCTTTCTTT
.	TRBV7-9	TRBJ2-2	.	CGSYTNTGELFF	TGTGGGTCCTATACGAACACCGGGGAGCTGTTTTTT
.	TRBV7-8	TRBJ2-1	.	CASSLASPPTEQFF	TGTGCCAGCAGCTTAGCCTCCCCCCCTACTGAGCAGTTCTTC
TRBD1	TRBV6-1	TRBJ1-2	.	CASSEPAGGPTNYGYTF	TGTGCCAGCAGTGAACCGGCAGGGGGACCTACTAACTATGGCTACACCTTC
.	TRBV19	TRBJ2-7	.	CASSLGRGGGYEQYF	TGTGCCAGTAGTCTCGGACGGGGAGGGGGCTACGAGCAGTACTTC
TRBD1	TRBV7-3	TRBJ2-3	few	CASSPPWTGDGTDTQYF	TGTGCCAGCAGCCCCCCTTGGACAGGGGACGGCACAGATACGCAGTATTTT
.	TRBV12-5	TRBJ1-1	.	CASGPWDLGPEAFF	TGTGCTAGTGGTCCCTGGGACCTGGGCCCCGAAGCTTTCTTT
.	TRBV29-1	TRBJ2-5	.	CSVARTDHQETQYF	TGCAGCGTTGCTAGGACAGACCACCAAGAGACCCAGTACTTC